These 6 T cell receptor beta chains originate from one sample sequenced in a study of pediatric ulcerative colitis. The data were produced by immunoSEQ multiplex PCR, yet TCRdb's version contains in-frame clones alone and is incomplete. The data show around 64,000 clones, with about 80% seen just once and roughly 5.2% held by the top ten. The source material was blood. The receptors derive from a boy between 10 and 17 years old with moderate ulcerative colitis.

The DNA of the CDR3 is TGTGCCAGCAGTCCCCGACAGGGGGCCTCCTACGAGCAGTACTTC. It specifies CASSPRQGASYEQYF. This chain connects TRBV5-4 to TRBJ2-7, with 10 bases matching TRBD1. V lost 5 bases and J lost 0; bases outside the gene matches: 5. Germline loops: CDR1 SGHNT, CDR2 YYREEE (reference sequence). The CDR3 has 15 residues.

This chain joins TRBV18 and TRBJ2-7; D is undetermined. Between the trimmed V and J ends, which lost 4 bases and 0 bases, there was a span of 7 bases. This CDR3 has 13 amino acids. Germline loops: CDR1 KGHSH, CDR2 LQKENI. In DNA, the CDR3 is TGTGCCAGCTCACGTGGACCCTCCTACGAGCAGTACTTC. Its protein is CASSRGPSYEQYF.

The V call is TRBV9, the J call TRBJ2-1, with D possibly TRBD2 on 6 matching bases. V gave up 3 bases and J gave up 12 bases, with 22 bases separating them. This CDR3 comprises 15 residues. Germline values: CDR1 SGDLS, CDR2 YYNGEE. The CDR3 region has the DNA TGTGCCAGCAGCGGGACCGGGACTTCAAAAGCAGGGCAGTTCTTC. Translation: CASSGTGTSKAGQFF.

The rearrangement links TRBV4-3 to TRBJ1-2; the match to TRBD1 covers 7 bases. The J segment lost 4 bases and the V segment lost 4 bases, leaving 12 bases of the junction unmatched. CDR1 LGHNA and CDR2 YSLEER come from the germline V gene. The CDR3 length is 16 residues. The CDR3 protein is CASSPPLGGGVYGYTF. The CDR3 DNA is TGCGCCAGCAGCCCCCCCCTCGGAGGGGGCGTCTATGGCTACACCTTC.

The V gene is TRBV21-1, the J gene TRBJ1-2; TRBD1, as called in the table, went unchecked against the DNA. TRBV21-1 corresponds to a pseudogene. CDR3 length equals 19 residues. The CDR3 nucleotides are TGTGCCAGCAGCAGGGGGATCTCGTGGCGGGACAGAACTAACTATGGCTACACCTTC. It translates to CASSRGISWRDRTNYGYTF.

This chain links TRBV5-6 with TRBJ1-1; no firm D call. Germline-derived CDR1 and CDR2 are SGHDT and YYEEEE. Trimming took 2 bases from V and 8 from J, leaving 7 bases between them. There are 11 residues in the CDR3. The CDR3 DNA reads as TGTGCCAGCAGCTTCTCAGCCGAAGCTTTCTTT. It yields the protein CASSFSAEAFF. Variable domain in full (rest from reference TRBV5-6 and TRBJ1-1): DAGVTQSPTHLIKTRGQQVTLRCSPKSGHDTVSWYQQALGQGPQFIFQYYEEEERQRGNFPDRFSGHQFPNYSSELNVNALLLGDSALYLCASSFSAEAFFGQGTRLTVV.